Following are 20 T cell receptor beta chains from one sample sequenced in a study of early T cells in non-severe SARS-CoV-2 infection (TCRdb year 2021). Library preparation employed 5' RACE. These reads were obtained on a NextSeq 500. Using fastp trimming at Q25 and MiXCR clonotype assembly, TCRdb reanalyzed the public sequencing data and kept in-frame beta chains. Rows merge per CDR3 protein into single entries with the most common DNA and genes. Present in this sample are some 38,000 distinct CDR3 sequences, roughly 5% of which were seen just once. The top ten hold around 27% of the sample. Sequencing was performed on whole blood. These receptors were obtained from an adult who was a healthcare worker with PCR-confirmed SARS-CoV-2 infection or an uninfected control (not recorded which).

CDR3 nucleotide sequence: TGTGCCAGCAGCTTGGAACGGACTAGCGGGAGAAGCGCTGGGGAGCTGTTTTTT. Translation gives CASSLERTSGRSAGELFF. This sequence joins TRBV7-9 and TRBJ2-2; 13 positions match TRBD2. This CDR3 spans 18 amino acids. Germline CDR1 reads SEHNR; CDR2 reads FQNEAQ (reference sequence). J was trimmed by 8 bases and V by 3 bases; bases with no gene match: 12.

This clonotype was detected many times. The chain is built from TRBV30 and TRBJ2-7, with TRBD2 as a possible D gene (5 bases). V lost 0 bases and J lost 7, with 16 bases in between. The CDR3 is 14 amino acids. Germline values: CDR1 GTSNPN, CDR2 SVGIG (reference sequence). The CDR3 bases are TGTGCCTGGAGTGTACTCGGGGAGCCCTGGGAGCAGTACTTC. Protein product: CAWSVLGEPWEQYF.

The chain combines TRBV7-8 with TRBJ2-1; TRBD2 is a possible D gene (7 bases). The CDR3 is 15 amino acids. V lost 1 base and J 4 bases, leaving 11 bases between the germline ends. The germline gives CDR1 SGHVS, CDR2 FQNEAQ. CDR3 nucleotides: TGTGCCAGCAGCTTAGAAGGGGGGGGTTACAATGAGCAGTTCTTC. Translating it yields CASSLEGGGYNEQFF.

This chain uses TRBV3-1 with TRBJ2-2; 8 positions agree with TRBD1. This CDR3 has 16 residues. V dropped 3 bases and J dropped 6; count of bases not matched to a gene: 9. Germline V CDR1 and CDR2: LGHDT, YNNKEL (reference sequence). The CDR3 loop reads CASSQKVGQGSGELFF. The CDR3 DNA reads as TGTGCCAGCAGCCAGAAAGTTGGACAGGGATCCGGGGAGCTGTTTTTT.

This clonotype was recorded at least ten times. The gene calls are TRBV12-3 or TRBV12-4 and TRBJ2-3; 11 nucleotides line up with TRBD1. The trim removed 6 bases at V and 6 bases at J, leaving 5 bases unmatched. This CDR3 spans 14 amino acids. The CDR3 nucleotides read TGTGCCAGCAGCCCGGGACAGGGGGTCGATACGCAGTATTTT. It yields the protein CASSPGQGVDTQYF.

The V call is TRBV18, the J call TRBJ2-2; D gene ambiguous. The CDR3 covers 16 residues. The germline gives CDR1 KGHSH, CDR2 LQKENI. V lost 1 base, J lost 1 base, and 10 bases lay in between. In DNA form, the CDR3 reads TGTGCCAGCTCACCACTCCCAGACCGGAACACCGGGGAGCTGTTTTTT. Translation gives CASSPLPDRNTGELFF. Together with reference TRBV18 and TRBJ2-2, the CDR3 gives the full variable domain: NAGVMQNPRHLVRRRGQEARLRCSPMKGHSHVYWYRQLPEEGLKFMVYLQKENIIDESGMPKERFSAEFPKEGPSILRIQQVVRGDSAAYFCASSPLPDRNTGELFFGEGSRLTVL.

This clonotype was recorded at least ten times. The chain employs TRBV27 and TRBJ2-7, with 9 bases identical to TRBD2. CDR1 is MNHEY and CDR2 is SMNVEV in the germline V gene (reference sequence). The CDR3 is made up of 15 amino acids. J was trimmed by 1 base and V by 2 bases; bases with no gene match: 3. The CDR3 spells CASSLGTSRSYEQYF. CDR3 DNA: TGTGCCAGCAGTTTAGGGACTAGCAGGTCCTACGAGCAGTACTTC.

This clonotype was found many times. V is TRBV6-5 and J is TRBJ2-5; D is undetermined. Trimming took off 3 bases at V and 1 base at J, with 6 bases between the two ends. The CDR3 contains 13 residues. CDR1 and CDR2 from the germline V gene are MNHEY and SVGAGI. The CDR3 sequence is CASSYGLQETQYF. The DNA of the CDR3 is TGTGCCAGCAGTTATGGGCTCCAAGAGACCCAGTACTTC.

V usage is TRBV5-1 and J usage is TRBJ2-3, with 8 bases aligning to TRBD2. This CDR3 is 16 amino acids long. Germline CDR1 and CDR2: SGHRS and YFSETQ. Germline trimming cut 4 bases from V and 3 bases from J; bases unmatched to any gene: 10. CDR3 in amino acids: CASSRTGLDSTDTQYF. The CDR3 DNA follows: TGCGCCAGCAGCCGAACGGGACTAGATTCGACAGATACGCAGTATTTT.

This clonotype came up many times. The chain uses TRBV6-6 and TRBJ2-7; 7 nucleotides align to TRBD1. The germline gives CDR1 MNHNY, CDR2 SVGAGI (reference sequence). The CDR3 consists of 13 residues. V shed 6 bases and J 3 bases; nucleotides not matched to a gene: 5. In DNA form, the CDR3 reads TGTGCCAGCAGCCAGGACAGGAACTACGAGCAGTACTTC. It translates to CASSQDRNYEQYF.

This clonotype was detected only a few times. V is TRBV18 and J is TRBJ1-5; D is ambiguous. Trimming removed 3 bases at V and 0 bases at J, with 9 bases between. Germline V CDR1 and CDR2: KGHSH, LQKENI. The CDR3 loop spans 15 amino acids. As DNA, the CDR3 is TGTGCCAGCTCACCCGCAGACATTAGCAATCAGCCCCAGCATTTT. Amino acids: CASSPADISNQPQHF. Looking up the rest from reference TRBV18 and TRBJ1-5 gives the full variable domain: NAGVMQNPRHLVRRRGQEARLRCSPMKGHSHVYWYRQLPEEGLKFMVYLQKENIIDESGMPKERFSAEFPKEGPSILRIQQVVRGDSAAYFCASSPADISNQPQHFGDGTRLSIL.

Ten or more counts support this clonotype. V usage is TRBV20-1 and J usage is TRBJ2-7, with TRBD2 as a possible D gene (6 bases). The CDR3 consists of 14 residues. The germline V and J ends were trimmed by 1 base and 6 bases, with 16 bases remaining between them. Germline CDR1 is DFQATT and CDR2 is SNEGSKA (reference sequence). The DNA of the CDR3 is TGCAGTGCTAGAGGCCAAACTAGCCTATTCGAGCAGTACTTC. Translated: CSARGQTSLFEQYF.

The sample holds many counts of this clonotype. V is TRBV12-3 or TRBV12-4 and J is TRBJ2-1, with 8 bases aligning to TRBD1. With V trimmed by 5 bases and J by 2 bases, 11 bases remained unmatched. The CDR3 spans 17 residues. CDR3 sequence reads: CASSPPLGTGPYNEQFF. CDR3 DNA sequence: TGTGCCAGCAGTCCCCCTCTCGGGACAGGACCCTACAATGAGCAGTTCTTC.

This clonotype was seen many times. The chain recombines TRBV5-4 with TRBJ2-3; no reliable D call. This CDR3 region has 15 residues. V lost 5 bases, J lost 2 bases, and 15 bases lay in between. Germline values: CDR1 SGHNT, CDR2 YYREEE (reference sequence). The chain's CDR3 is CASSIRYGVTDTQYF. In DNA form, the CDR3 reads TGTGCCAGCAGTATCCGCTATGGGGTCACAGATACGCAGTATTTT.

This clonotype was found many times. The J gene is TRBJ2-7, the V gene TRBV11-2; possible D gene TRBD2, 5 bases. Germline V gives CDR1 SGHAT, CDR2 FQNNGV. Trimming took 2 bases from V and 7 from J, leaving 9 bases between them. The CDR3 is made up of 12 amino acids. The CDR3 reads CASSLSRGEQYF. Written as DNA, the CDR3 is TGTGCCAGCAGCTTAAGTCGAGGGGAGCAGTACTTC.

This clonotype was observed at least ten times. The CDR3 DNA reads as TGTGCCAGCAGCCAAGGTAAGGGGGTGACGAGGACTGAAGCTTTCTTT. This gives the protein CASSQGKGVTRTEAFF. This sequence joins TRBV3-1 and TRBJ1-1, with D possibly being TRBD1 (6 bases). Germline V gene lookup returns CDR1 LGHDT and CDR2 YNNKEL (reference sequence). V was pared by 1 base and J by 5 bases, with 17 bases between. The CDR3 contains 16 residues.

The CDR3 protein is CASSLSGALAFF. CDR3 nucleotides: TGTGCCAGCAGCTTATCAGGGGCGTTAGCTTTCTTT. V usage is TRBV7-9 and J usage is TRBJ1-1; D may be TRBD1 (6 bases). The CDR3 contains 12 residues. CDR1 is SEHNR and CDR2 is FQNEAQ in the germline V gene (reference sequence). V was trimmed by 2 bases and J by 10 bases, leaving 11 bases between them.

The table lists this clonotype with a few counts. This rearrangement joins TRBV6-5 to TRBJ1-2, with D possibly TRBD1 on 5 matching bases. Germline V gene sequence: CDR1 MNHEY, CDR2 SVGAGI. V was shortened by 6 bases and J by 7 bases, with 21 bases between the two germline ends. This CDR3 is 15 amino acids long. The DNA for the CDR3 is TGTGCCAGCAGACCTCCTCAGGGAGGGACTGGTGGCTACACCTTC. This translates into CASRPPQGGTGGYTF.

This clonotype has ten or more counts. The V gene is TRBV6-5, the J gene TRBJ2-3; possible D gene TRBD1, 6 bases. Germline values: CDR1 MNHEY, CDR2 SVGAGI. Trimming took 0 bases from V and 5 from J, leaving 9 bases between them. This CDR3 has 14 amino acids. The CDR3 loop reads CASSYSDSRDTQYF. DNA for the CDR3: TGTGCCAGCAGTTACTCGGACAGCCGAGATACGCAGTATTTT.

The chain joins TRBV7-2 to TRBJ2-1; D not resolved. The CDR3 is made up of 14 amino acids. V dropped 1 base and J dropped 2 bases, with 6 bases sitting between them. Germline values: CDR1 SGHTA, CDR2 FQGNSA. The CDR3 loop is CASSLGLAYNEQFF. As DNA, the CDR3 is TGTGCCAGCAGCTTAGGGCTAGCCTACAATGAGCAGTTCTTC. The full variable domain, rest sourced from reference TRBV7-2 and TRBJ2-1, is GAGVSQSPSNKVTEKGKDVELRCDPISGHTALYWYRQSLGQGLEFLIYFQGNSAPDKSGLPSDRFSAERTGGSVSTLTIQRTQQEDSAVYLCASSLGLAYNEQFFGPGTRLTVL.